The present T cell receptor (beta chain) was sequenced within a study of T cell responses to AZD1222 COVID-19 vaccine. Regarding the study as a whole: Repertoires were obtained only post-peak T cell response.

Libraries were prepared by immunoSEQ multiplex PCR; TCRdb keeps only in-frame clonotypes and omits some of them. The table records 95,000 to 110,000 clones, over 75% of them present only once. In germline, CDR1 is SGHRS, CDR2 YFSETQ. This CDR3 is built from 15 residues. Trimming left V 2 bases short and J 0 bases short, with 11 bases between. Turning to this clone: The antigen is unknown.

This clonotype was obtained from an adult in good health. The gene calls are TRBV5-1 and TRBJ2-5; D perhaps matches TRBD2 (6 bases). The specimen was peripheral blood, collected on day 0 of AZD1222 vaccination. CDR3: CASSLSAGYQETQYF. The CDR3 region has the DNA TGCGCCAGCAGCTTATCTGCGGGGTACCAAGAGACCCAGTACTTC.